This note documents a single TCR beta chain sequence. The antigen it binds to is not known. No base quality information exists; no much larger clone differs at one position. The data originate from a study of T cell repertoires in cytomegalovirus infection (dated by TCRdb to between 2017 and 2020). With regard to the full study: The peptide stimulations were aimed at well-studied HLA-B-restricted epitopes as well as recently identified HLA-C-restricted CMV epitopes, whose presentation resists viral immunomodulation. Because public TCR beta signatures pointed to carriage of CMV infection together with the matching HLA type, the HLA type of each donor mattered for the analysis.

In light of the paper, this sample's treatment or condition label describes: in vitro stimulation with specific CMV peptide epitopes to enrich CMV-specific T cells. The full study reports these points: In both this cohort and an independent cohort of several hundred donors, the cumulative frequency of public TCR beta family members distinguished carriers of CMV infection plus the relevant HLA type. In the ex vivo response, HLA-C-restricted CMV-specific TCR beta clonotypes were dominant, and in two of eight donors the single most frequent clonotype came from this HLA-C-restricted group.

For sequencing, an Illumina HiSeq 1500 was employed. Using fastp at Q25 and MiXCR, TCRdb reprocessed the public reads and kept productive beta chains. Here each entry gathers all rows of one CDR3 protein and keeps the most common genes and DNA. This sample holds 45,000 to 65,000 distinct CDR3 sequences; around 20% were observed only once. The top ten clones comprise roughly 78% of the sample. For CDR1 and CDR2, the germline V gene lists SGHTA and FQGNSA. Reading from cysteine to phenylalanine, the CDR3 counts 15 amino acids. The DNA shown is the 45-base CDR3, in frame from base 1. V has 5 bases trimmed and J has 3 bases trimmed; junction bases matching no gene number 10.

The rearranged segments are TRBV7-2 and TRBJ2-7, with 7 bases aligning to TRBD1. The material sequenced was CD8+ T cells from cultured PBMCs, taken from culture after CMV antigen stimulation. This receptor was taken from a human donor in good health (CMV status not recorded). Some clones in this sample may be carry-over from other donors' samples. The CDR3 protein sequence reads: CASSRDGDRYYEQYF. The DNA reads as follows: TGTGCCAGCAGCCGTGATGGGGACAGATACTACGAGCAGTACTTC.